One and the same sample provided the 32 T cell receptor beta chains below, sequenced in a study of blood T cells in healthy people across ages. Alongside a J-beta primer mix, a sample-barcoded 5' primer served in a second PCR lasting roughly 6 to 12 cycles. TCRdb passed the 5' RACE reads through MiXCR, listing each CDR3 protein once. Of about 640,000 distinct CDR3 sequences listed, under 65% are singletons. The sample was blood. These TCRs come from a man aged 55 to 69 in good health.

The genes are TRBV5-1 and TRBJ1-5; no reliable D call. Germline assignment: CDR1 SGHRS and CDR2 YFSETQ. The CDR3 covers 14 residues. The germline V and J ends were trimmed by 4 bases and 2 bases, with 10 bases remaining between them. The CDR3 DNA reads TGCGCCAGCAGCGTGGGTGGTGGCAATCAGCCCCAGCATTTT. Translation gives CASSVGGGNQPQHF.

V gene TRBV2 combines with J gene TRBJ2-1; D may be TRBD1 (6 bases). This CDR3 has 14 residues. Trimming shortened V by 9 bases and J by 6 bases, and 18 bases separated the two germline ends. Germline V gene data show CDR1 as SNHLY and CDR2 as FYNNEI. CDR3 in DNA: TGTGCCAGTCTTGATTGGCAGGGGAGCAATGAGCAGTTCTTC. Protein sequence: CASLDWQGSNEQFF. The entire variable domain, with the rest obtained from reference TRBV2 and TRBJ2-1, is as follows: EPEVTQTPSHQVTQMGQEVILRCVPISNHLYFYWYRQILGQKVEFLVSFYNNEISEKSEIFDDQFSVERPDGSNFTLKIRSTKLEDSAMYFCASLDWQGSNEQFFGPGTRLTVL.

This clonotype was observed a single time. J is TRBJ2-2 and V is TRBV7-9, with TRBD2 identical over 8 bases. Germline CDR1 and CDR2: SEHNR and FQNEAQ (reference sequence). This CDR3 is 17 amino acids long. Losses at the gene ends were 3 bases for V and 4 bases for J; bases not matched to a gene: 10. The CDR3: CASSFRGGTSPTGELFF. CDR3 nucleotide sequence: TGTGCCAGCAGCTTCCGGGGCGGGACTAGTCCCACCGGGGAGCTGTTTTTT.

This chain links TRBV7-2 with TRBJ2-1, with 11 bases matching TRBD2. CDR3 size: 17 residues. The germline V gene has CDR1 SGHTA and CDR2 FQGNSA. The junction had 12 bases not matched to a gene; V was cut back by 7 bases and J by 4 bases. DNA for the CDR3: TGTGCCAGCACACAAACTAGCGGGGGAACCGTTTACAATGAGCAGTTCTTC. It yields the protein CASTQTSGGTVYNEQFF.

The J gene is TRBJ2-3, the V gene TRBV4-1, with D possibly being TRBD1 or TRBD2 (6 bases each). The V and J ends lost 3 bases and 5 bases respectively, with 21 bases between them. The CDR3 has 17 residues. The germline V gene has CDR1 MGHRA and CDR2 YSYEKL. In DNA form, the CDR3 reads TGCGCCAGCAGCCATATCGGAGGGGGGCAGGTTGGAGATACGCAGTATTTT. This codes for CASSHIGGGQVGDTQYF.

This clonotype was picked up many times. Here the CDR3 reads CSARGDREMQAFF. The DNA for the CDR3 is TGCAGTGCTAGGGGGGACAGGGAAATGCAGGCTTTCTTT. The rearrangement uses TRBV20-1 and TRBJ1-1; 9 bases agree with TRBD1. Germline values: CDR1 DFQATT, CDR2 SNEGSKA (reference sequence). The CDR3 consists of 13 residues. J lost 11 bases, V lost 3 bases, and 10 bases had no gene match.

The chain uses TRBV24-1 and TRBJ2-5, with 13 bases identical to TRBD2. This CDR3 region has 17 residues. The V gene end was trimmed by 4 bases and the J gene end by 2 bases; junction bases not matched to a gene: 6. Looked up from germline, CDR1 is KGHDR and CDR2 is SFDVKD. The CDR3: CATSDATSGGLQETQYF. CDR3 in DNA: TGTGCCACCAGTGACGCGACTAGCGGGGGGTTACAAGAGACCCAGTACTTC.

V usage is TRBV20-1 and J usage is TRBJ2-1, with D possibly TRBD2 on 5 matching bases. The CDR3 is 12 residues long. The germline gives CDR1 DFQATT, CDR2 SNEGSKA (reference sequence). V lost 3 bases, J lost 8 bases, and 11 bases lay in between. The CDR3 reads CSASVRADEQFF. CDR3 nucleotide sequence: TGCAGTGCTAGTGTCCGAGCGGATGAGCAGTTCTTC.

As concerns this clonotype: Compared with germline, one end of the junction differs, possibly owing to a read error. The chain couples TRBV29-1 to TRBJ1-4; D gene unclear. There are 15 residues in the CDR3. The germline gives CDR1 SQVTM, CDR2 ANQGSEA. CDR3 nucleotides: TGCAGCGTAACCGCGCCACTGGCAACTAAGGAAAAACTGTTTTTT. The encoded protein is CSVTAPLATKEKLFF. Looking up the rest from reference TRBV29-1 and TRBJ1-4 gives the full variable domain: SAVISQKPSRDICQRGTSLTIQCQVDSQVTMMFWYRQQPGQSLTLIATANQGSEATYESGFVIDKFPISRPNLTFSTLTVSNMSPEDSSIYLCSVTAPLATKEKLFFGSGTQLSVL.

The rearrangement joins TRBV7-4 to TRBJ1-2; no reliable D call. Germline-derived CDR1 and CDR2 are SGHVT and SQSDAQ. The CDR3 contains 13 residues. Trimming pared 3 bases from V and 6 bases from J, leaving 11 bases between. CDR3: CASSFCRTHGYTF. The CDR3 bases are TGTGCCAGCAGCTTCTGTCGGACGCATGGCTACACCTTC.

The chain joins TRBV5-1 to TRBJ2-5, with D maybe TRBD2 (7 bases). Germline values: CDR1 SGHRS, CDR2 YFSETQ. The V end lost 2 bases, the J end lost 3 bases, and 17 bases lay between the germline ends. This CDR3 has 16 residues. CDR3 bases: TGCGCCAGCAGCTTTCGGGGGGCAAGTACGGAAGAGACCCAGTACTTC. Translation: CASSFRGASTEETQYF.

The chain uses TRBV20-1 and TRBJ1-4; D not certain. Germline values: CDR1 DFQATT, CDR2 SNEGSKA (reference sequence). The V end was cut by 6 bases, the J end by 10 bases, with 18 bases between. CDR3 length: 13 residues. The CDR3 loop reads CSAPRTDGGKLFF. In nucleotides, the CDR3 is TGCAGTGCCCCCAGGACGGACGGTGGAAAACTGTTTTTT.

The V and J genes are TRBV20-1 and TRBJ2-3, with D tentatively TRBD2 (6 bases). The CDR3 has 13 amino acids. Trimming cost V 5 bases and J 4 bases, with 13 bases left between them. CDR1 is DFQATT, CDR2 SNEGSKA, per germline (reference sequence). DNA of the CDR3: TGCAGTGCTTTGGCCACGGGGGCAGATACGCAGTATTTT. Its translation: CSALATGADTQYF.

The chain employs TRBV10-3 and TRBJ1-2; TRBD1 is a possible D gene (6 bases). V shed 7 bases and J shed 3 bases, with 12 bases lying between them. The V gene's germline CDR1 is ENHRY and CDR2 SYGVKD. This CDR3 has 13 amino acids. The CDR3 nucleotides are TGTGCCATCATGCCCCAGGGGCACTATGGCTACACCTTC. Translated: CAIMPQGHYGYTF.

This clonotype occurred many times. The chain combines TRBV6-5 with TRBJ2-6; either TRBD1 or TRBD2 may supply D (5 bases each). Trimming removed 0 bases from V and 5 bases from J, with 23 bases in between. This CDR3 is 20 amino acids long. Germline CDR1 MNHEY, CDR2 SVGAGI. The CDR3 coding sequence is TGTGCCAGCAGTTACTCGACCCCTGGACATTTCCCCGGGAGGGCCAACGTCCTGACTTTC. Protein: CASSYSTPGHFPGRANVLTF.

This chain links TRBV5-1 with TRBJ1-2; D is perhaps TRBD1 (6 bases). CDR3 length: 16 residues. Germline lookup yields CDR1 SGHRS and CDR2 YFSETQ. Trimming took 0 bases from V and 2 from J, leaving 14 bases between them. The CDR3 nucleotides are TGCGCCAGCAGCTTGGGGACTAGCAGGGGAAACTATGGCTACACCTTC. Encoded protein: CASSLGTSRGNYGYTF.

This clonotype was found a few times. This chain links TRBV4-1 with TRBJ2-7; 7 bases fit TRBD2. V was pared by 4 bases and J by 4 bases, with 13 bases of the junction left unmatched. This CDR3 is built from 16 residues. The germline V gene encodes CDR1 MGHRA and CDR2 YSYEKL. CDR3 bases: TGCGCCAGCAGCCCCACAACTAGCGAGGGACCTTACGAGCAGTACTTC. As protein: CASSPTTSEGPYEQYF.

The chain has TRBV25-1 and TRBJ2-1; D is possibly TRBD2 (5 bases). The ends were cut back, 3 bases at V and 5 bases at J, with 17 bases in the middle. The CDR3 has 16 residues. Per germline, CDR1 MGHDK and CDR2 SYGVNS. In DNA, the CDR3 is TGTGCCAGCAGTGACCATCCCGCGCGGACTGACAATGAGCAGTTCTTC. Amino acid sequence: CASSDHPARTDNEQFF. The full variable domain, rest sourced from reference TRBV25-1 and TRBJ2-1, is EADIYQTPRYLVIGTGKKITLECSQTMGHDKMYWYQQDPGMELHLIHYSYGVNSTEKGDLSSESTVSRIRTEHFPLTLESARPSHTSQYLCASSDHPARTDNEQFFGPGTRLTVL.

The CDR3 spells CASIQGSSGANVLTF. Written as DNA, the CDR3 is TGTGCCAGCATACAGGGAAGCTCTGGGGCCAACGTCCTGACTTTC. This chain connects TRBV28 to TRBJ2-6; a possible D gene is TRBD1 (6 bases). V shed 7 bases and J shed 0 bases, with 10 bases lying between them. This CDR3 is built from 15 residues. Per germline, CDR1 MDHEN and CDR2 SYDVKM.

J is TRBJ2-1 and V is TRBV20-1, with D possibly matching TRBD1 (6 bases). TRBJ2-7 matches the DNA end more closely, so the J call is doubtful. The CDR3 is 14 residues long. The germline CDR1 and CDR2 sequences are DFQATT and SNEGSKA (reference sequence). The CDR3 reads CSASLQGPYNEQYF. The DNA for the CDR3 is TGCAGTGCTAGCCTACAGGGCCCCTACAATGAGCAGTACTTC.

At least ten counts were recorded for this clonotype. This rearrangement joins TRBV3-1 to TRBJ2-5, with 8 bases matching TRBD2. CDR3 length: 15 amino acids. The V gene end was trimmed by 1 base and the J gene end by 4 bases; junction bases not matched to a gene: 5. Germline CDR1 reads LGHDT; CDR2 reads YNNKEL (reference sequence). In DNA, the CDR3 is TGTGCCAGCAGCCAAGGGACCGGGAGGGCAGAGACCCAGTACTTC. Amino acids: CASSQGTGRAETQYF.

The rearrangement joins TRBV2 to TRBJ2-7, with 8 bases identical to TRBD2. J was trimmed by 2 bases and V by 2 bases; bases with no gene match: 2. The CDR3 loop spans 14 amino acids. Per the germline V gene, CDR1 is SNHLY and CDR2 is FYNNEI. Here the CDR3 DNA reads TGTGCCAGCAGTGAACAGCGGGGGCCCTACGAGCAGTACTTC. This gives the protein CASSEQRGPYEQYF.

The chain combines TRBV27 with TRBJ1-1; D uncertain. V was cut by 5 bases and J by 1 base, with 11 bases left in between. The CDR3 is made up of 14 amino acids. The V gene's germline CDR1 is MNHEY and CDR2 SMNVEV (reference sequence). CDR3 protein: CASSPWSGNTEAFF. As DNA, the CDR3 is TGTGCCAGCAGTCCCTGGAGTGGGAACACTGAAGCTTTCTTT.

This clonotype was seen many times. The chain is built from TRBV29-1 and TRBJ2-1; D possibly matches TRBD1 or TRBD2 (6 bases each). The CDR3 runs 13 residues. CDR1 and CDR2 (germline): SQVTM, ANQGSEA. Trimming removed 0 bases from V and 9 bases from J, with 12 bases in between. The CDR3 DNA reads TGCAGCGTTGAAGATGTGGGGGGCGCTGAGCAGTTCTTC. Protein: CSVEDVGGAEQFF.

This clonotype showed up just once. This chain joins TRBV7-6 and TRBJ2-1; D is undetermined. Germline loops: CDR1 SGHVS, CDR2 FNYEAQ. This CDR3 has 16 residues. V dropped 0 bases and J dropped 4 bases, with 13 bases sitting between them. The CDR3: CASSLAAKREYNEQFF. The CDR3 DNA follows: TGTGCCAGCAGCTTAGCTGCAAAAAGGGAATACAATGAGCAGTTCTTC.

This clonotype turned up a few times. CDR3 coding DNA: TGTGCCAGCAGCTCCGTTCCTGGGGGGGAGCAGTACTTC. Amino acid sequence: CASSSVPGGEQYF. The rearrangement links TRBV7-2 to TRBJ2-7, with D perhaps TRBD2 (6 bases). The CDR3 extends over 13 amino acids. Looked up from germline, CDR1 is SGHTA and CDR2 is FQGNSA. V was cut by 4 bases and J by 7 bases, with 14 bases left in between.

This clonotype appeared a few times. V usage is TRBV20-1 and J usage is TRBJ2-5, with 10 nucleotides matching TRBD2. V lost 3 bases to trimming and J lost 4 bases; unmatched junction nucleotides: 5. The germline V gene has CDR1 DFQATT and CDR2 SNEGSKA (reference sequence). CDR3 length: 14 amino acids. CDR3 sequence reads: CSASELAGVETQYF. CDR3 nucleotides: TGCAGTGCTAGTGAGCTAGCGGGGGTAGAGACCCAGTACTTC.

This clonotype came up a few times. The chain joins TRBV27 to TRBJ2-7; D ambiguous. Trimming removed 3 bases at V and 7 bases at J, with 13 bases between. Germline V CDR1 and CDR2: MNHEY, SMNVEV (reference sequence). The CDR3 runs 13 residues. The CDR3 DNA is TGTGCCAGCAGTTTCCCCTCCCGTGGGGAGCAGTACTTC. It specifies CASSFPSRGEQYF.

The genes are TRBV10-2 and TRBJ2-1; 9 bases match TRBD2. The CDR3 covers 15 residues. Germline values: CDR1 WSHSY, CDR2 SAAADI. V was pared by 2 bases and J by 6 bases, with 5 bases of the junction left unmatched. CDR3 amino acids: CASSEPGLATNEQFF. The DNA of the CDR3 is TGCGCCAGCAGTGAGCCGGGACTAGCTACCAATGAGCAGTTCTTC.

The chain is built from TRBV20-1 and TRBJ2-1; tentatively, D is TRBD2 (5 bases). TRBJ2-7 matches the DNA end more closely, so the J call is doubtful. Germline loops: CDR1 DFQATT, CDR2 SNEGSKA (reference sequence). This CDR3 is 12 amino acids long. Here the CDR3 reads CSASGLYNEQYF. CDR3 nucleotide sequence: TGCAGTGCTAGTGGACTCTACAATGAGCAGTACTTC.

The J gene is TRBJ2-1, the V gene TRBV5-1, with D perhaps TRBD2 (6 bases). Germline CDR1 SGHRS, CDR2 YFSETQ. CDR3 length: 18 residues. Between the trimmed V and J ends, which lost 5 bases and 4 bases, there was a span of 25 bases. The CDR3, as DNA: TGCGCCAGCAGTGTGTCTCCGGGCCGGGGGTTTGGATACAATGAGCAGTTCTTC. Translated: CASSVSPGRGFGYNEQFF.

The chain carries TRBV24-1 and TRBJ2-5; possibly TRBD2 for D (6 bases). The CDR3 length is 15 residues. Per the germline V gene, CDR1 is KGHDR and CDR2 is SFDVKD. Trimming took off 9 bases at V and 5 bases at J, with 21 bases between the two ends. The CDR3 here is CATGGTGHLAETQYF. In DNA form, the CDR3 reads TGTGCCACCGGGGGGACCGGACACCTTGCGGAGACCCAGTACTTC.